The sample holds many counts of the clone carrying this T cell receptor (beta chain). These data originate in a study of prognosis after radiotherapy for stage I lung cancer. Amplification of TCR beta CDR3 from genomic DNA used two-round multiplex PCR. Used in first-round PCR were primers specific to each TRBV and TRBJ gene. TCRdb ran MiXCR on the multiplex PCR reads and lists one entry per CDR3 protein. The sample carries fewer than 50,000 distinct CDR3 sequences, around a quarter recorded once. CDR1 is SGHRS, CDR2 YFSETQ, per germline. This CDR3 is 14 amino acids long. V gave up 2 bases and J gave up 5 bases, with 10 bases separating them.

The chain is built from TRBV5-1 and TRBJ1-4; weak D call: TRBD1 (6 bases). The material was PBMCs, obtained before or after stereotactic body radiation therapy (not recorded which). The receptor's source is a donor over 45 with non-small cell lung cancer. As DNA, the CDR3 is TGCGCCAGCAGCTTCCAGGGGAGCAATGAAAAACTGTTTTTT. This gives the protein CASSFQGSNEKLFF.